Below, 12 T cell receptor beta chains from the same sample are listed, as sequenced in a study of blood T cell repertoires in COVID-19. Sequencing was performed with immunoSEQ multiplex PCR; in TCRdb, only in-frame clones are kept and a portion is missing. The sample has under 45,000 clones; 80% to 90% are singletons. The sample consisted of peripheral blood. The source of these receptors is a woman of 80 years or more with active or convalescent COVID-19.

The gene calls are TRBV27 and TRBJ1-2, with TRBD1 matching over 7 bases. Unmatched junction bases numbered 8, after V lost 6 bases and J lost 4 bases. CDR1 MNHEY and CDR2 SMNVEV come from the germline V gene (reference sequence). CDR3 length equals 14 residues. DNA for the CDR3: TGTGCCAGCAGGGCGGAGGGGGCAGGCTATGGCTACACCTTC. Residues: CASRAEGAGYGYTF.

This chain connects TRBV3-1 (or the pseudogene TRBV3-2) to TRBJ1-2, with D perhaps matching TRBD1 (5 bases). The length of the CDR3 is 13 residues. CDR1 LGHDT and CDR2 YNNKEL come from the germline V gene (reference sequence). V dropped 4 bases and J dropped 6 bases, with 12 bases sitting between them. The CDR3 DNA is TGTGCCAGCAGCCCGCAGGGTCGGCATGGCTACACCTTC. Amino acids: CASSPQGRHGYTF.

The gene calls are TRBV4-3 and TRBJ2-7; D is possibly TRBD2 (5 bases). Trimming removed 4 bases at V and 2 bases at J, with 15 bases between. CDR3 size: 15 residues. Germline V gene lookup returns CDR1 LGHNA and CDR2 YSLEER. The CDR3 spells CASSPLVSAPYEQYF. DNA for the CDR3: TGCGCCAGCAGCCCCCTTGTTAGCGCTCCCTACGAGCAGTACTTC.

CDR3 in amino acids: CASSASSGDVNNEQFF. CDR3 nucleotides: TGCGCCAGCAGCGCCTCAAGCGGGGATGTCAACAATGAGCAGTTCTTC. The V call is TRBV5-1, the J call TRBJ2-1, with 7 bases that match TRBD2. Germline loops: CDR1 SGHRS, CDR2 YFSETQ. Germline trimming cut 4 bases from V and 5 bases from J; bases unmatched to any gene: 12. There are 16 residues in the CDR3.

V is TRBV5-4 and J is TRBJ2-1, with 8 bases aligning to TRBD1. Trimming at V came to 4 bases and at J to 4 bases, leaving 4 bases not matched to a gene. This CDR3 has 14 residues. CDR1 SGHNT and CDR2 YYREEE come from the germline V gene (reference sequence). In DNA, the CDR3 is TGTGCCAGCAGCCCCTACAGGGGGTACAATGAGCAGTTCTTC. Amino acid sequence: CASSPYRGYNEQFF. Based on the CDR3 plus reference TRBV5-4 and TRBJ2-1, the full variable domain is ETGVTQSPTHLIKTRGQQVTLRCSSQSGHNTVSWYQQALGQGPQFIFQYYREEENGRGNFPPRFSGLQFPNYSSELNVNALELDDSALYLCASSPYRGYNEQFFGPGTRLTVL.

The rearrangement links TRBV7-2 to TRBJ2-1; D unclear. This CDR3 comprises 15 residues. Germline CDR1 is SGHTA and CDR2 is FQGNSA. The V and J ends lost 4 bases and 0 bases respectively, with 10 bases between them. The CDR3 sequence is CASSSSADSYNEQFF. DNA of the CDR3: TGTGCCAGCAGCTCCTCGGCGGACTCCTACAATGAGCAGTTCTTC.

The V and J genes are TRBV11-2 and TRBJ1-1; D is uncertain. CDR1 is SGHAT and CDR2 is FQNNGV in the germline V gene. The CDR3 runs 15 residues. Trimming cost V 0 bases and J 2 bases, with 10 bases left between them. This CDR3 is CASSLDPGPNTEAFF. CDR3 DNA sequence: TGTGCCAGCAGCTTAGATCCCGGTCCTAACACTGAAGCTTTCTTT.

A few counts support this clone. This chain links TRBV13 with TRBJ2-2; 14 bases are shared with TRBD2. Germline V gives CDR1 PRHDT, CDR2 FYEKMQ (reference sequence). The CDR3 is made up of 17 amino acids. With V trimmed by 5 bases and J by 6 bases, 8 bases remained unmatched. CDR3 nucleotide sequence: TGTGCCAGCAGCCCGGGACTAGCGGGAGCGTCTTCCGGGGAGCTGTTTTTT. Its protein product is CASSPGLAGASSGELFF.

For the CDR3, the DNA is TGTGCCAGCAGCTCCCCCGCAGGCCCCTCCTACAATGAGCAGTTCTTC. This translates into CASSSPAGPSYNEQFF. This sequence joins TRBV11-2 and TRBJ2-1; D unresolved. The CDR3 totals 16 residues. Looked up from germline, CDR1 is SGHAT and CDR2 is FQNNGV. V dropped 4 bases and J dropped 0 bases, with 13 bases sitting between them.

The rearrangement joins TRBV28 to TRBJ1-5, with TRBD1 as a possible D gene (5 bases). Trimming removed 2 bases from V and 5 bases from J, with 13 bases in between. CDR3 size: 15 residues. CDR1 and CDR2 from the germline V gene are MDHEN and SYDVKM. The CDR3 DNA follows: TGTGCCAGCAGTTTAGTTAACTGGGGGGATCAGCCCCAGCATTTT. The encoded protein is CASSLVNWGDQPQHF.

This chain uses TRBV28 with TRBJ1-1; 7 nucleotides align to TRBD1. Germline loops: CDR1 MDHEN, CDR2 SYDVKM. The junction had 14 bases not matched to a gene; V was cut back by 5 bases and J by 5 bases. The CDR3 spans 16 residues. CDR3 sequence reads: CASSRSTGRMVTEAFF. CDR3 sequence (DNA): TGTGCCAGCAGTCGATCGACAGGGCGTATGGTAACTGAAGCTTTCTTT.

The chain has TRBV6-5 and TRBJ1-3; maybe TRBD1 (5 bases). The CDR3 is 14 amino acids. CDR1 and CDR2 (germline): MNHEY, SVGAGI. Trimming took off 6 bases at V and 0 bases at J, with 9 bases between the two ends. CDR3: CASSPTASGNTIYF. Written as DNA, the CDR3 is TGTGCCAGCAGCCCGACAGCCTCTGGAAACACCATATATTTT.